The 9 T cell receptor beta chains below all came from one sample that was sequenced in a study of control samples from healthy donors and cancer patients. TCRdb's copy holds only in-frame clones and misses some; the assay was immunoSEQ multiplex PCR. The sample lists 150,000 to 200,000 clones, 85% to 95% seen once, with 1.3% to 1.5% in the top ten. Input material: blood. The origin of the receptors is a man between 25 and 39 years old in good health.

The chain is built from TRBV7-9 and TRBJ2-3; D assignment may be TRBD1 or TRBD2 (5 bases each). This CDR3 has 16 residues. Trimming removed 5 bases from V and 3 bases from J, with 18 bases in between. Germline CDR1 and CDR2: SEHNR and FQNEAQ (reference sequence). For the CDR3, the DNA is TGTGCCAGCAGCCCGATCAGGGACGGTGGTACAGATACGCAGTATTTT. It codes for CASSPIRDGGTDTQYF.

This sequence joins TRBV14 and TRBJ1-2; no reliable D call. The V and J ends lost 4 bases and 4 bases respectively, with 13 bases between them. This CDR3 is built from 14 residues. Germline assignment: CDR1 SGHDN and CDR2 FVKESK. CDR3 nucleotide sequence: TGTGCCAGCAGCCCGACGGACGGATTCTATGGCTACACCTTC. This gives the protein CASSPTDGFYGYTF.

The chain uses TRBV3-1 (or the pseudogene TRBV3-2) and TRBJ2-2, with TRBD2 matching 7 bases. CDR1 and CDR2 from the germline V gene are LGHDT and YNNKEL (reference sequence). The CDR3 is made up of 16 amino acids. The J segment lost 7 bases and the V segment lost 8 bases, leaving 16 bases of the junction unmatched. CDR3 in amino acids: CASHNRRLAGSGELFF. The DNA of the CDR3 is TGTGCCAGCCATAACCGGAGACTAGCCGGCAGCGGGGAGCTGTTTTTT.

The chain has TRBV5-1 and TRBJ2-1; tentative D call: TRBD2 (5 bases). The length of the CDR3 is 13 residues. Per the germline V gene, CDR1 is SGHRS and CDR2 is YFSETQ. Trimming removed 4 bases from V and 5 bases from J, with 10 bases in between. The CDR3 protein is CASSPDGNNEQFF. The CDR3 DNA is TGCGCCAGCAGCCCAGACGGGAACAATGAGCAGTTCTTC.

This rearrangement joins TRBV19 to TRBJ2-5; 10 nucleotides align to TRBD2. Germline V lookup: CDR1 LNHDA, CDR2 SQIVND (reference sequence). The V and J ends lost 6 bases and 2 bases, in that order; junction bases with no gene match: 18. CDR3 length: 19 amino acids. CDR3 loop: CASSLLIAGGGGAQETQYF. DNA for the CDR3: TGTGCCAGTAGCCTACTAATAGCGGGAGGCGGGGGCGCTCAAGAGACCCAGTACTTC.

The CDR3 DNA sequence: TGCGCCAGCAGCCTGACGGGGGTAGTTTATGGCTACACCTTC. Its translation is CASSLTGVVYGYTF. The chain couples TRBV5-1 to TRBJ1-2; D perhaps matches TRBD1 (5 bases). Germline V gene sequence: CDR1 SGHRS, CDR2 YFSETQ. This CDR3 comprises 14 residues. The V end was cut by 4 bases, the J end by 5 bases, with 15 bases between.

Points on this clone: The sample carries other DNA sequences with the same CDR3. V and J are TRBV5-1 and TRBJ2-1; 9 positions agree with TRBD1. The CDR3 is 15 residues long. Germline V gene data show CDR1 as SGHRS and CDR2 as YFSETQ. The ends lost 2 bases at V and 3 bases at J; junction bases unmatched: 3. DNA for the CDR3: TGCGCCAGCAGCTTAGAGGGACAGGGCTACAATGAGCAGTTCTTC. Translating gives CASSLEGQGYNEQFF.

The rearrangement uses TRBV7-9 and TRBJ2-2; D possibly corresponds to TRBD2 (5 bases). V lost 5 bases, J lost 1 base, and 11 bases lay in between. CDR3 size: 15 residues. The V gene's germline CDR1 is SEHNR and CDR2 FQNEAQ (reference sequence). The CDR3 is CASSQRTRNTGELFF. CDR3 nucleotides: TGTGCCAGCAGCCAGCGGACCAGGAACACCGGGGAGCTGTTTTTT.

V is TRBV4-3 and J is TRBJ1-2; no clear D gene. The germline CDR1 and CDR2 sequences are LGHNA and YSLEER. CDR3 length: 15 residues. V lost 0 bases, J lost 4 bases, and 12 bases lay in between. CDR3 in DNA: TGCGCCAGCAGCCAAGATCCGGGTAATTCCTATGGCTACACCTTC. Its translation is CASSQDPGNSYGYTF.